The clone carrying this T cell receptor beta chain was picked up a small number of times. The data stem from a study of technical replicates of blood from a few donors. Generated by immunoSEQ multiplex PCR, the TCRdb table keeps only in-frame clones and is missing some. Among 91,000 or so clones listed, 95% were seen once. V gave up 8 bases and J gave up 6 bases; unmatched junction bases: 10. Per the germline V gene, CDR1 is MGHRA and CDR2 is YSYEKL. The length of the CDR3 is 14 residues. The V call is TRBV4-1, the J call TRBJ1-5, with 7 positions matching TRBD1. Input material: T cells isolated from PBMCs. This clonotype was sampled from a human donor in good health. In nucleotides, the CDR3 is TGCGCCAGCTCGGACAGGTTGCGCTTTCAGCCCCAGCATTTT. Protein product: CASSDRLRFQPQHF.